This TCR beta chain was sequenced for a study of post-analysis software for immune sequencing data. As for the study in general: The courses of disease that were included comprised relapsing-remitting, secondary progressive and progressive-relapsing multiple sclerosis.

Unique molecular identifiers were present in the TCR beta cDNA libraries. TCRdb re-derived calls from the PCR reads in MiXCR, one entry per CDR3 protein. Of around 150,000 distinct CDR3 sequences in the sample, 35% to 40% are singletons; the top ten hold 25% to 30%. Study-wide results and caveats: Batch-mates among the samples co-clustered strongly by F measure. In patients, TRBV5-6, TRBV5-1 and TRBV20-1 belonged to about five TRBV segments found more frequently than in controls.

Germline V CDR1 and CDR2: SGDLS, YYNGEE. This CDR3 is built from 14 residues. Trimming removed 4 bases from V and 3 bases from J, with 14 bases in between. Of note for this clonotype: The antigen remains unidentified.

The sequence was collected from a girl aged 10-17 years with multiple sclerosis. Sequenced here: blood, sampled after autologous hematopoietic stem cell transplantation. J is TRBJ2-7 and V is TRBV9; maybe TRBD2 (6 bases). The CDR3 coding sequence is TGTGCCAGCAGCAGGGGACTCCAAGGCTACGAGCAGTACTTC. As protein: CASSRGLQGYEQYF.